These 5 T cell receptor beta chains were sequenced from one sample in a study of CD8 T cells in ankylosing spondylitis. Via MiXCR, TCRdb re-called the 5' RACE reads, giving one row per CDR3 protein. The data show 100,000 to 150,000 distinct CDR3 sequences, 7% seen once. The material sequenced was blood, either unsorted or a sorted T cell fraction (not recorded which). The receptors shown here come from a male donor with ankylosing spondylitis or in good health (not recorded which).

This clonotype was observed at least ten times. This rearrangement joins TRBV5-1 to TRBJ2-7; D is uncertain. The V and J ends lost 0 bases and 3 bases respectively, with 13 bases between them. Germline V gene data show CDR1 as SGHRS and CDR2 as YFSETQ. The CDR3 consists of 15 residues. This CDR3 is CASSLAVQGGYEQYF. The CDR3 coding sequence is TGCGCCAGCAGCTTGGCTGTCCAAGGTGGCTACGAGCAGTACTTC.

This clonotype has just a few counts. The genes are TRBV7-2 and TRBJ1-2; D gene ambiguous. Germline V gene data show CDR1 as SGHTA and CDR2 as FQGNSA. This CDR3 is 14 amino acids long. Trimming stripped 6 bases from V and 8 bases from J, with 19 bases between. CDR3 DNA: TGTGCCAGCAGGCCGACTCCGGGAACTAGAGGCTACACCTTC. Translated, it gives CASRPTPGTRGYTF.

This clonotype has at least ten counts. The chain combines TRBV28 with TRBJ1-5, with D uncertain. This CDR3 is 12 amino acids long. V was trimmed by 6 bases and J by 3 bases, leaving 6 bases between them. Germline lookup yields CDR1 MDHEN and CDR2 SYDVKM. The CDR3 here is CASSSVNQPQHF. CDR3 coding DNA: TGTGCCAGCAGCTCCGTCAATCAGCCCCAGCATTTT.

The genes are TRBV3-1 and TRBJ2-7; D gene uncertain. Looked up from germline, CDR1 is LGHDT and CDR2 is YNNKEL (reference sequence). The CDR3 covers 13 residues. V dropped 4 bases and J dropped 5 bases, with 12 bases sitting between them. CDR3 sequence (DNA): TGTGCCAGCAGCCTATCTACGGTGAACGAGCAGTACTTC. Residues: CASSLSTVNEQYF.

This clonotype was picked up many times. In DNA, the CDR3 is TGTGCCAGCAGTTTGAGGACTTCACCCCTCCACTTT. Translated, it gives CASSLRTSPLHF. The rearrangement links TRBV27 to TRBJ1-6, with D hard to call. Trimming left V 3 bases short and J 9 bases short, with 6 bases between. The CDR3 runs to 12 residues. The germline V gene has CDR1 MNHEY and CDR2 SMNVEV (reference sequence).